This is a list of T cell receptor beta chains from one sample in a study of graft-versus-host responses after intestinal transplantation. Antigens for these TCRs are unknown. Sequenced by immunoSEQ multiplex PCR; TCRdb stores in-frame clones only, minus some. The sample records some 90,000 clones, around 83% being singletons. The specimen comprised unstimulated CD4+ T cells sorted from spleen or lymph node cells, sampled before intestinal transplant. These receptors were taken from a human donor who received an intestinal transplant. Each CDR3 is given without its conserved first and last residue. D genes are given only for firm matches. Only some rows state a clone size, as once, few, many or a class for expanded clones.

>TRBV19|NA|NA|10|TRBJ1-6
ASSIRSSPLH
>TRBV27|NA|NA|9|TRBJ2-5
ASSSRETQY
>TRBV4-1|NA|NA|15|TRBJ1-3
ASSLGGGASSGNTIY
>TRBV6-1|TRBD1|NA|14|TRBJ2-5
ASSEVAGGGQETQY
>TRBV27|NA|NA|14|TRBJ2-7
ASPIPDREAPYEQY
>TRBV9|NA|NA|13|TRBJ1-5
ASSVDPLGDQPQH
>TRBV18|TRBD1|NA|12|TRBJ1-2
ASSPDRGTGGYT
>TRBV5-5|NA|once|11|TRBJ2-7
ASSLAGTYEQY
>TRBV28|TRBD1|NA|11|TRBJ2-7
ASSPGTDYEQY
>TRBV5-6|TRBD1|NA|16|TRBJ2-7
ASSLGTGIFSGSYEQY
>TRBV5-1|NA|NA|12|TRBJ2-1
ASSLVSGLDEQF
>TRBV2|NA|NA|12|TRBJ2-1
ASSGEGGDGEQF
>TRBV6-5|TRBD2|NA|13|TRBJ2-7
ASRPTGLAEYEQY
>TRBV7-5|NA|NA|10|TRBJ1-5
ARSTPGGSAH
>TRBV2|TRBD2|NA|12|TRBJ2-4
ASSRTSPGSVQY
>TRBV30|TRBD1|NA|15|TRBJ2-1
AWSVPDRGRSYNEQF
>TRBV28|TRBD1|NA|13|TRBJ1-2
ASSRGRGFNYGYT
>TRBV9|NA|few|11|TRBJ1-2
ASSVDSYYGYT
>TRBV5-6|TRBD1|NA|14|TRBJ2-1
ASSGRDRGKYNEQF
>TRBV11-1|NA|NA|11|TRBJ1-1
ASSNGMNTEAF